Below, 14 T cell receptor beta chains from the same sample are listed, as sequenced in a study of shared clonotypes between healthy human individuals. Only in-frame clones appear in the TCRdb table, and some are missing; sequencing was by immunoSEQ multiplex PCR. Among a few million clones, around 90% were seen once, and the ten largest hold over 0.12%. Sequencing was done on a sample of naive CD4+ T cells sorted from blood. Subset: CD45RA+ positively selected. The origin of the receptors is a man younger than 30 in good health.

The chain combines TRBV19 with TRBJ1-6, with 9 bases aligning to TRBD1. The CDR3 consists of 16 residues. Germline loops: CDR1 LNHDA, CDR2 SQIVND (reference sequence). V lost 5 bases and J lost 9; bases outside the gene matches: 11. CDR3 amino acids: CASSGPPGQGSSPLHF. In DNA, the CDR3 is TGTGCCAGTAGTGGACCTCCGGGACAGGGAAGTTCACCCCTCCACTTT.

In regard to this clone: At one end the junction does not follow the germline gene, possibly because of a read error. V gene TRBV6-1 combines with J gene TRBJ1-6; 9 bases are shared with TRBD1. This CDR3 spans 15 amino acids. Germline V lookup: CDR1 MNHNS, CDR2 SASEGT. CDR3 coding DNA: TGTGCCAGCAGTGAAACGACAGGGGGTAATCCACCCCTCCACTTT. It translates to CASSETTGGNPPLHF.

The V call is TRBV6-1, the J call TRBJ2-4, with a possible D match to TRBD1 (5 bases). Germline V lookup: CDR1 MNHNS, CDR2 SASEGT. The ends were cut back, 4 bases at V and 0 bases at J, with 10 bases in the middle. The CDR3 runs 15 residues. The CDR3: CASSGQRIAKNIQYF. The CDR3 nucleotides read TGTGCCAGCAGTGGACAGAGGATAGCCAAAAACATTCAGTACTTC.

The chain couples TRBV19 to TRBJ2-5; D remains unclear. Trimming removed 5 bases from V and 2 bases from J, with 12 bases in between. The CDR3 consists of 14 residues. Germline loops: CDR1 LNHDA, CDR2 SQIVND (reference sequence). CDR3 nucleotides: TGTGCCAGTAGTCCCGGTAGGCTACAAGAGACCCAGTACTTC. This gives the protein CASSPGRLQETQYF.

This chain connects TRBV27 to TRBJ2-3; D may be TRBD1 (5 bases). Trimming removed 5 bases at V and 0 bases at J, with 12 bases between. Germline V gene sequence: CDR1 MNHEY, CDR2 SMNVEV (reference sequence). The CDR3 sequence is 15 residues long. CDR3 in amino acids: CASSRGQTSTDTQYF. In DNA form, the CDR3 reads TGTGCCAGCAGTAGGGGCCAAACTAGCACAGATACGCAGTATTTT.

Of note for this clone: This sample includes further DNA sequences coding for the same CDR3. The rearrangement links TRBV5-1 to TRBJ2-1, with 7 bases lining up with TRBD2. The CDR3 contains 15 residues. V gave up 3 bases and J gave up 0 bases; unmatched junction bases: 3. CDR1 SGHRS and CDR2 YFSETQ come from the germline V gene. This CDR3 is CASSSSGGSYNEQFF. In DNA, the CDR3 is TGCGCCAGCAGCTCCTCGGGGGGCTCCTACAATGAGCAGTTCTTC.

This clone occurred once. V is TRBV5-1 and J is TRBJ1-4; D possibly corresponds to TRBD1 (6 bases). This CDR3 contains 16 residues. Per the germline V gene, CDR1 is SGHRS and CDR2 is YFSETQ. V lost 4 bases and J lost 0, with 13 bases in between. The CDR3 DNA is TGCGCCAGCAGCGTCGGGACACTTGCAACTAATGAAAAACTGTTTTTT. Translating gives CASSVGTLATNEKLFF.

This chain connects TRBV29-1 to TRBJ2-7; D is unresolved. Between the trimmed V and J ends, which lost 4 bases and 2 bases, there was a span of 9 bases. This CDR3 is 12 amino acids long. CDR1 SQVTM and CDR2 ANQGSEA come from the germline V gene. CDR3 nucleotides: TGCAGCGTTGTCCCAGATACCTACGAGCAGTACTTC. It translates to CSVVPDTYEQYF.

CDR3: CASSPPGAEKDYGYTF. The CDR3 DNA is TGTGCCAGCAGCCCTCCGGGGGCAGAAAAGGACTATGGCTACACCTTC. The V gene is TRBV5-4, the J gene TRBJ1-2; TRBD1 might be the D (6 bases). V lost 4 bases and J 3 bases, leaving 19 bases between the germline ends. Germline V gives CDR1 SGHNT, CDR2 YYREEE (reference sequence). CDR3 length: 16 amino acids.

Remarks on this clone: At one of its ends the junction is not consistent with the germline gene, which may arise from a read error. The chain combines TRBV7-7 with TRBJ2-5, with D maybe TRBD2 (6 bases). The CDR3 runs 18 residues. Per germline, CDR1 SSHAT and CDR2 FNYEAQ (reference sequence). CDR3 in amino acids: CASSLALGRDSGRGTQYF. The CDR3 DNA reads TGTGCTAGCAGCTTAGCGTTAGGCCGGGACTCCGGGCGAGGGACCCAGTACTTC.

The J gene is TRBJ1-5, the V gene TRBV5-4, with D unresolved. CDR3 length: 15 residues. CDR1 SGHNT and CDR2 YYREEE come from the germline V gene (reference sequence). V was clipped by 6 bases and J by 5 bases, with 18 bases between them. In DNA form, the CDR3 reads TGTGCCAGCATCTTTGGTCCCCCGGCGGATCAGCCCCAGCATTTT. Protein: CASIFGPPADQPQHF.

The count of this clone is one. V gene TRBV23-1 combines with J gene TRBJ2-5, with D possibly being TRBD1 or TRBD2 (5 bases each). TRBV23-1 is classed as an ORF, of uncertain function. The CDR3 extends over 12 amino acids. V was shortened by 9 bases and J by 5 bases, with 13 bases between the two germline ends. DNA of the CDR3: TGCGCCAGATCTGAGGGGCGTGAGACCCAGTACTTC. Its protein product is CARSEGRETQYF.

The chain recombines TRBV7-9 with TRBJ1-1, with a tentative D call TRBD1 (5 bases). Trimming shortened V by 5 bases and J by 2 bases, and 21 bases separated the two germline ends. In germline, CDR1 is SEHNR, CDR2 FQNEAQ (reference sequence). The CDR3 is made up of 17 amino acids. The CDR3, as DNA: TGTGCCAGCAGCCCACCTACCGGGACCTTTTCTAACACTGAAGCTTTCTTT. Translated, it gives CASSPPTGTFSNTEAFF.

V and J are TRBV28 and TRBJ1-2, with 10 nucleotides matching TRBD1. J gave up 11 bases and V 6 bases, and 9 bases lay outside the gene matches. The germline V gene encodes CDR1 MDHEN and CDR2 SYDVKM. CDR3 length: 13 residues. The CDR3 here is CASRSGQGFLYTF. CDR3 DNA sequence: TGTGCCAGCAGGTCGGGACAGGGGTTTCTATACACCTTC.